The 19 T cell receptor beta chains presented below share a single source sample, sequenced in a study of shared clonotypes between healthy human individuals. Produced via immunoSEQ multiplex PCR; TCRdb's table is partial and in-frame only. This table has 2,500,000 or so clones, just over 90% appearing once. Source material: naive CD4+ T cells sorted from blood. The subset is: CD45RA+ positively selected. Receptors were obtained from a man aged 18 to 30 in good health.

V and J are TRBV5-8 and TRBJ1-4, with D perhaps matching TRBD1 (6 bases). Trimming removed 5 bases from V and 7 bases from J, with 18 bases in between. Per the germline V gene, CDR1 is SGHTS and CDR2 is YDEGEE. The CDR3 is 15 amino acids. Here the CDR3 DNA reads TGTGCCAGCAGACGGGACTTCCAGGGGCCTGAAAAACTGTTTTTT. This translates into CASRRDFQGPEKLFF. Complete variable domain (other parts from reference TRBV5-8 and TRBJ1-4): EAGVTQSPTHLIKTRGQQATLRCSPISGHTSVYWYQQALGLGLQFLLWYDEGEERNRGNFPPRFSGRQFPNYSSELNVNALELEDSALYLCASRRDFQGPEKLFFGSGTQLSVL.

CDR3 sequence reads: CASSYSGGTGEQYF. Here the CDR3 DNA reads TGTGCCAGCAGTTACTCAGGAGGAACAGGCGAGCAGTACTTC. The rearrangement joins TRBV6-5 to TRBJ2-7; possibly TRBD1 or TRBD2 for D (5 bases each). V gave up 0 bases and J gave up 6 bases, with 12 bases separating them. Germline CDR1 is MNHEY and CDR2 is SVGAGI. The CDR3 runs to 14 residues.

Only a few counts were recorded for this clone. This chain's CDR3 is CSVELPDRGHLTYEQYF. The CDR3 DNA is TGCAGCGTTGAACTCCCGGACAGGGGCCATCTAACCTACGAGCAGTACTTC. The chain has TRBV29-1 and TRBJ2-7; 9 nucleotides agree with TRBD1. The germline gives CDR1 SQVTM, CDR2 ANQGSEA. The V gene end was trimmed by 2 bases and the J gene end by 2 bases; junction bases not matched to a gene: 13. This CDR3 region has 17 residues.

This chain connects TRBV6-6 to TRBJ1-6, with 11 bases aligning to TRBD1. J was trimmed by 11 bases and V by 0 bases; bases with no gene match: 6. Germline assignment: CDR1 MNHNY and CDR2 SVGAGI (reference sequence). The CDR3 covers 16 residues. Written as DNA, the CDR3 is TGTGCCAGCAGTTACTCCGGGGGACAGGGGGGACCACCCCTCCACTTT. Its protein is CASSYSGGQGGPPLHF.

V and J are TRBV7-2 and TRBJ2-7; D might be TRBD2 (6 bases). CDR3 length equals 15 residues. Germline V gene sequence: CDR1 SGHTA, CDR2 FQGNSA. V lost 5 bases, J lost 1 base, and 15 bases lay in between. The CDR3 region is CASSLGTGRSYEQYF. CDR3 in DNA: TGTGCCAGCAGCCTCGGGACTGGACGATCCTACGAGCAGTACTTC.

The V and J genes are TRBV13 and TRBJ2-7, with TRBD1 matching over 8 bases. This CDR3 comprises 15 residues. Germline trimming cut 5 bases from V and 0 bases from J; bases unmatched to any gene: 6. CDR1 is PRHDT and CDR2 is FYEKMQ in the germline V gene (reference sequence). In nucleotides, the CDR3 is TGTGCCAGCAGCCCTACAGGGGGGAGCTCCTACGAGCAGTACTTC. It is translated as CASSPTGGSSYEQYF.

The genes are TRBV5-1 and TRBJ2-5; 7 bases agree with TRBD1. Germline trimming cut 4 bases from V and 4 bases from J; bases unmatched to any gene: 13. The CDR3 spans 16 residues. From germline, CDR1 is SGHRS and CDR2 YFSETQ. The chain's CDR3 is CASSPLTGTAGETQYF. The CDR3 coding sequence is TGCGCCAGCAGCCCCCTTACCGGGACAGCCGGAGAGACCCAGTACTTC.

The rearrangement links TRBV2 to TRBJ2-7; D remains ambiguous. CDR1 and CDR2 from the germline V gene are SNHLY and FYNNEI. Trimming pared 7 bases from V and 2 bases from J, leaving 9 bases between. The CDR3 is 12 residues long. The DNA for the CDR3 is TGTGCCAGCAAAGACATAGCCTACGAGCAGTACTTC. Translated, it gives CASKDIAYEQYF.

This chain joins TRBV19 and TRBJ2-2; D perhaps matches TRBD1 (5 bases). V lost 3 bases and J 4 bases, leaving 12 bases between the germline ends. The germline gives CDR1 LNHDA, CDR2 SQIVND (reference sequence). The CDR3 runs to 15 residues. CDR3 in DNA: TGTGCCAGTAGTATTGAGGCTCAGGGCACCGGGGAGCTGTTTTTT. It codes for CASSIEAQGTGELFF.

V gene TRBV14 combines with J gene TRBJ2-7; TRBD1 aligns across 8 bases. Germline lookup yields CDR1 SGHDN and CDR2 FVKESK. The CDR3 totals 14 residues. V dropped 1 base and J dropped 6; count of bases not matched to a gene: 5. For the CDR3, the DNA is TGTGCCAGCAGCCAAGTTGGACAGGGAATCGAGCAGTACTTC. This translates into CASSQVGQGIEQYF.

The rearrangement uses TRBV7-2 and TRBJ2-5; tentatively, D is TRBD2 (6 bases). Per germline, CDR1 SGHTA and CDR2 FQGNSA. This CDR3 has 14 residues. Trimming took 5 bases from V and 2 from J, leaving 12 bases between them. DNA for the CDR3: TGTGCCAGCAGCGGAGGGGCACTACAAGAGACCCAGTACTTC. It encodes CASSGGALQETQYF.

This clone was counted once. Different DNA sequences within this sample yield the same CDR3. The chain couples TRBV6-5 to TRBJ1-1; possible D gene TRBD1, 5 bases. Trimming left V 2 bases short and J 8 bases short, with 6 bases between. There are 11 residues in the CDR3. Germline V gives CDR1 MNHEY, CDR2 SVGAGI. CDR3 sequence (DNA): TGTGCCAGCAGTTACCGGGGCGAAGCTTTCTTT. This gives the protein CASSYRGEAFF.

This chain uses TRBV6-1 with TRBJ1-5, with unresolved D. Per germline, CDR1 MNHNS and CDR2 SASEGT. This CDR3 spans 12 amino acids. V shed 3 bases and J shed 6 bases, with 6 bases lying between them. CDR3 in DNA: TGTGCCAGCAGTGAGCTATTTCAGCCCCAGCATTTT. It encodes CASSELFQPQHF.

V usage is TRBV27 and J usage is TRBJ2-2; D may be TRBD1 or TRBD2 (6 bases each). The CDR3 has 13 amino acids. V was trimmed by 4 bases and J by 5 bases, leaving 8 bases between them. Germline lookup yields CDR1 MNHEY and CDR2 SMNVEV (reference sequence). DNA of the CDR3: TGTGCCAGCAGTTGGGGGGCGACCGGGGAGCTGTTTTTT. It yields the protein CASSWGATGELFF.

V gene TRBV5-4 combines with J gene TRBJ1-2; 9 nucleotides match TRBD1. V lost 4 bases, J lost 4 bases, and 8 bases stayed unmatched. This CDR3 is 15 amino acids long. The germline V gene has CDR1 SGHNT and CDR2 YYREEE (reference sequence). The CDR3 sequence: CASSTPGQGSYGYTF. CDR3 nucleotide sequence: TGTGCCAGCAGCACTCCGGGACAGGGCTCCTATGGCTACACCTTC.

This sequence joins TRBV27 and TRBJ1-2; 8 bases map to TRBD1. The ends lost 3 bases at V and 4 bases at J; junction bases unmatched: 4. The CDR3 has 14 amino acids. The germline gives CDR1 MNHEY, CDR2 SMNVEV (reference sequence). The CDR3 DNA is TGTGCCAGCAGTTTCCTGACAGGGGCCTATGGCTACACCTTC. It yields the protein CASSFLTGAYGYTF.

Remarks on this clone: Other DNA sequences in this specimen translate into the identical CDR3. CDR3 DNA sequence: TGTGCCAGTAGAGTCGGTGGCACAGATACGCAGTATTTT. Its protein product is CASRVGGTDTQYF. V usage is TRBV19 and J usage is TRBJ2-3, with unresolved D. With 6 bases removed from V and 1 base from J, the gap between germline ends came to 8 bases. CDR1 is LNHDA and CDR2 is SQIVND in the germline V gene (reference sequence). The CDR3 length is 13 residues.

The chain uses TRBV10-3 and TRBJ2-3, with D possibly matching TRBD2 (6 bases). Trimming left V 10 bases short and J 4 bases short, with 18 bases between. The length of the CDR3 is 14 residues. Per the germline V gene, CDR1 is ENHRY and CDR2 is SYGVKD. This chain's CDR3 is CASSRDSASDTQYF. CDR3 DNA sequence: TGTGCCAGCTCCAGGGACTCAGCCTCAGATACGCAGTATTTT.

The chain links TRBV7-2 to TRBJ1-1; tentatively, D is TRBD1 (5 bases). The V gene's germline CDR1 is SGHTA and CDR2 FQGNSA. V lost 4 bases, J lost 9 bases, and 15 bases lay in between. The CDR3 extends over 13 amino acids. The CDR3 here is CASSYTNRNKAFF. The DNA of the CDR3 is TGTGCCAGCAGCTATACAAACAGGAACAAAGCTTTCTTT.